This T cell receptor (beta chain) was documented in a study of T cell responses to AZD1222 COVID-19 vaccine (dated by TCRdb to the early 2020s). Describing the broader study: AZD1222 recipients with second doses at about 4 weeks or about 12 weeks were pooled, because spike-specific TCR depth and breadth did not differ between schedules. TCR sequencing covered more than 230 trial participants: approximately 200 given two doses of AZD1222 and around 25 given two doses of MenACWY control vaccine. Enrollment into the trials was organized by age into subgroups of 18-55, 56-69 and 70-plus years, and those subgroups contained about 150, 27 and 61 TCR-sequenced participants, respectively. On the study overall, not on this receptor specifically: Nearly half of unique spike-specific TCRs reportedly recognized epitopes outside regions mutated in the B.1.351 and B.1.1.7 variants. The vaccine-associated CD4 TCRs covered the entire spike protein, and the dominant responses fell in regions 160-218 and 743-854. No day 14 peak-response samples were available, so repertoires were characterized only after the peak T cell response. Most participants were white British and females outnumbered males, and the authors suggested that clonal diversity may have been underestimated. After two AZD1222 doses, both the breadth and the depth of spike-specific TCRs were significantly higher than at day 0 and than in MenACWY recipients. Conclusions about previously exposed vaccinees were limited because only a handful of AZD1222 recipients were SARS-CoV-2 seropositive at baseline. In the small 56-69-year group, the increase in depth fell short of significance, most likely because of low power.

Regarding this clone: Its antigen specificity is not known. Qualities for individual bases were not recorded, and no much larger clone is one base off.

The sample's time point label, in plain terms: baseline before first vaccination. Vaccinee samples came from UK trials COV001 and COV002, including a single-blind randomized controlled phase 2/3 trial of AZD1222 (ChAdOx1 nCoV-19) in healthy adults. For TCRbeta chain sequencing, PBMC samples were collected from trial participants at day 0 and at day 28 after the second dose. CDR1 and CDR2 were assigned from the germline V gene as MNHEY and SVGAGI. From the cysteine up to the phenylalanine, the CDR3 has a length of 14 residues. Only the CDR3 region is kept as DNA, spanning 42 bases read in frame from base 1. V loses 6 bases at its end and J loses 2 bases; junction bases beyond the gene matches: 4. The CDR3 regions of human TCRbeta chains were analyzed by immunosequencing. Under the source paper's analysis protocol: Repertoire TCRs were matched against a reference library of SARS-CoV-2-specific TCRs generated with the MIRA antigen-specificity platform. Breadth meant the fraction of unique TCRs that were SARS-CoV-2-associated, whereas depth meant the fraction of total T cells that were SARS-CoV-2-associated. Each spike-specific TCR was assigned to its reactive spike region and to a CD4 or CD8 class using the MIRA data. Log10-transformed breadth and depth values were compared by one-way ANOVA with Sidak's multiple comparisons tests. TCRdb retrieved this table from immuneACCESS and kept in-frame rearrangements only. Not all clones are present; in checked studies, unresolved V genes account for under half, and no reason is known for the remainder. For V, J and clone size, that table is used; D and trimming come from the DNA. The sample table shows over 150,000 clones, and more than 80% are seen once. Together, the top ten hold 5% to 7% of the sample.

The sequencing here drew on peripheral blood, taken on day 0 of AZD1222 vaccination. The TCR originated in an adult in good health. The receptor chain draws on TRBV6-5 and TRBJ1-3; a stretch of 7 junction bases matches TRBD1. Read as DNA, the sequence is TGTGCCAGCAGGCTACAGGGGACTGGAAACACCATATATTTT. The translation is CASRLQGTGNTIYF.